This T cell receptor beta chain was retrieved from a study of T cells after yellow fever vaccination. TCRdb fed the 5' RACE reads into MiXCR, producing one record per CDR3 protein. The sample has about 320,000 distinct CDR3 sequences, 9.5% to 12% seen once. This clonotype was counted only a few times. Losses at the gene ends were 5 bases for V and 4 bases for J; bases not matched to a gene: 23. Germline CDR1 is MDHEN and CDR2 is SYDVKM. The CDR3 spans 21 residues. The V call is TRBV28, the J call TRBJ2-2; TRBD2 aligns across 9 bases. The sequencing used CD4+ T cells sorted from PBMCs, collected 45 days after the yellow fever booster vaccination. The TCR comes from a man aged 18 to 30 who received the YFV17D yellow fever vaccine. CDR3 DNA: TGTGCCAGCAGTAGAACCAGCGGGACTAGCCTACGCCTCGCGGGCACCGGGGAGCTGTTTTTT. It encodes CASSRTSGTSLRLAGTGELFF.